This T cell receptor (beta chain) was retrieved from a study of blood T cell repertoires in COVID-19. Sequencing was performed with immunoSEQ multiplex PCR; in TCRdb, only in-frame clones are kept and a portion is missing. Here the sample spans roughly 150,000 clones, 85% to 90% being singletons. CDR3 size: 13 residues. V gave up 0 bases and J gave up 0 bases, with 3 bases separating them. Germline CDR1 GTSNPN, CDR2 SVGIG (reference sequence). As regards this clone: Other DNA sequences in this sample translate to the same CDR3.

The chain links TRBV30 to TRBJ1-3; no definite D call. Material for sequencing was peripheral blood. This receptor was taken from a woman of 80 years or more with acute or convalescent COVID-19. Written as DNA, the CDR3 is TGTGCCTGGAGTGTTAACTCTGGAAACACCATATATTTT. This translates into CAWSVNSGNTIYF.